This entry lists 28 T cell receptor beta chains sequenced from one sample in a study of long-term antiretroviral therapy in people with HIV. A v3.0 immunoSEQ assay was performed at survey level. Here immunoSEQ multiplex PCR was the method, and the copy in TCRdb shows in-frame clones only, minus some. The sample has tens of thousands of clones, roughly 84% seen once. The sample was unsorted PBMCs, taken 3 years after starting antiretroviral therapy. The receptor source for this set is a man between 40 and 49 years old with HIV.

CDR3 region: CASSRKAGGLETQYF. CDR3 DNA: TGTGCCAGTAGCCGGAAAGCGGGAGGGCTGGAGACCCAGTACTTC. This sequence joins TRBV19 and TRBJ2-5; 10 nucleotides line up with TRBD2. Germline V gene sequence: CDR1 LNHDA, CDR2 SQIVND (reference sequence). The V gene end was trimmed by 6 bases and the J gene end by 5 bases; junction bases not matched to a gene: 9. There are 15 residues in the CDR3.

This chain links TRBV10-2 with TRBJ1-3, with D uncertain. Trimming took 4 bases from V and 0 from J, leaving 7 bases between them. The CDR3 loop spans 14 amino acids. Germline V lookup: CDR1 WSHSY, CDR2 SAAADI. CDR3 protein: CASSAPASGNTIYF. In DNA form, the CDR3 reads TGCGCCAGCAGTGCCCCAGCCTCTGGAAACACCATATATTTT.

This clone was counted once. The chain employs TRBV30 and TRBJ1-1; 8 bases line up with TRBD1. The ends lost 7 bases at V and 4 bases at J; junction bases unmatched: 5. Germline V gene sequence: CDR1 GTSNPN, CDR2 SVGIG (reference sequence). The CDR3 is made up of 12 amino acids. CDR3 loop: CAYRTGRTEAFF. CDR3 nucleotides: TGTGCCTACCGGACAGGGCGCACTGAAGCTTTCTTT.

The chain joins TRBV6-6 to TRBJ2-7, with D tentatively TRBD1 or TRBD2 (7 bases each). The CDR3 extends over 15 amino acids. V was pared by 2 bases and J by 4 bases, with 15 bases between. Germline-derived CDR1 and CDR2 are MNHNY and SVGAGI (reference sequence). CDR3 nucleotides: TGTGCCAGCAGTTACCTAGACAGGGAGGGGTACGAGCAGTACTTC. Amino acid sequence: CASSYLDREGYEQYF.

This chain joins TRBV30 and TRBJ2-2; D might be TRBD2 (6 bases). V was clipped by 3 bases and J by 6 bases, with 20 bases between them. Germline loops: CDR1 GTSNPN, CDR2 SVGIG (reference sequence). The CDR3 spans 16 residues. CDR3 sequence reads: CAWSGAGLARPGELFF. The CDR3 DNA is TGTGCCTGGAGCGGAGCGGGCCTAGCCAGACCCGGGGAGCTGTTTTTT. Supplemented by reference TRBV30 and TRBJ2-2, the full variable domain reads SQTIHQWPATLVQPVGSPLSLECTVEGTSNPNLYWYRQAAGRGLQLLFYSVGIGQISSEVPQNLSASRPQDRQFILSSKKLLLSDSGFYLCAWSGAGLARPGELFFGEGSRLTVL.

The genes are TRBV5-1 and TRBJ2-7; D is ambiguous. CDR1 is SGHRS, CDR2 YFSETQ, per germline. This CDR3 is built from 14 residues. V lost 3 bases and J lost 0, with 10 bases in between. Here the CDR3 DNA reads TGCGCCAGCAGCTCAACAGCCGGCTCCTACGAGCAGTACTTC. Translating gives CASSSTAGSYEQYF.

This sequence joins TRBV19 and TRBJ2-7; 7 nucleotides agree with TRBD1. The germline CDR1 and CDR2 sequences are LNHDA and SQIVND (reference sequence). V was pared by 1 base and J by 2 bases, with 2 bases of the junction left unmatched. The CDR3 has 14 residues. For the CDR3, the DNA is TGTGCCAGTAGTATAGGGACAGGAGCCTACGAGCAGTACTTC. Translation: CASSIGTGAYEQYF.

This chain connects TRBV19 to TRBJ1-2; D unresolved. Trimming shortened V by 4 bases and J by 2 bases, and 11 bases separated the two germline ends. The germline V gene has CDR1 LNHDA and CDR2 SQIVND (reference sequence). CDR3 length: 14 amino acids. The CDR3 loop is CASSNSQANYGYTF. The DNA of the CDR3 is TGTGCCAGTAGTAACAGTCAGGCGAACTATGGCTACACCTTC.

V usage is TRBV6-1 and J usage is TRBJ2-7, with 13 bases identical to TRBD2. Germline V gene data show CDR1 as MNHNS and CDR2 as SASEGT. Losses at the gene ends were 2 bases for V and 3 bases for J; bases not matched to a gene: 4. The length of the CDR3 is 16 residues. The CDR3 loop reads CASSELGLAGVYEQYF. The CDR3 DNA follows: TGTGCCAGCAGTGAACTAGGACTAGCGGGAGTCTACGAGCAGTACTTC.

The chain is built from TRBV18 and TRBJ2-1, with a weak D call TRBD1 (5 bases). Germline V gives CDR1 KGHSH, CDR2 LQKENI. The CDR3 has 15 residues. V was cut by 0 bases and J by 4 bases, with 10 bases left in between. DNA for the CDR3: TGTGCCAGCTCACCACCACAGGCCCCTTACAATGAGCAGTTCTTC. It specifies CASSPPQAPYNEQFF.

This clone occurred a few times. V gene TRBV5-8 combines with J gene TRBJ1-1; D not resolved. V lost 6 bases and J lost 5, with 14 bases in between. The CDR3 is made up of 13 amino acids. Germline V gives CDR1 SGHTS, CDR2 YDEGEE. CDR3 nucleotides: TGTGCCAGCACCTTTCTTCAAGGGACTGAAGCTTTCTTT. As protein: CASTFLQGTEAFF.

Only a few counts were recorded for this clone. The V call is TRBV13, the J call TRBJ2-5; 11 positions agree with TRBD2. The CDR3 runs to 16 residues. V lost 5 bases, J lost 4 bases, and 9 bases stayed unmatched. The germline V gene has CDR1 PRHDT and CDR2 FYEKMQ (reference sequence). The CDR3 nucleotides read TGTGCCAGCAGCCCCAGACTAGCGGGATTGTTAGAGACCCAGTACTTC. Its protein product is CASSPRLAGLLETQYF.

V and J are TRBV27 and TRBJ2-3, with 8 bases identical to TRBD1. Germline CDR1 MNHEY, CDR2 SMNVEV (reference sequence). CDR3 length: 13 residues. Unmatched junction bases numbered 5, after V lost 8 bases and J lost 4 bases. CDR3 residues: CASRTGRADTQYF. CDR3 DNA: TGTGCCAGCCGGACAGGGCGGGCAGATACGCAGTATTTT.

The chain combines TRBV11-1 with TRBJ2-3; TRBD2 matches 9 bases. CDR1 is SGHAT, CDR2 FQDESV, per germline (reference sequence). After removal of 3 bases from V and 4 bases from J, the junction contained 5 bases not matched to a gene. The CDR3 sequence is 15 residues long. CDR3 residues: CASSLSSGMADTQYF. CDR3 nucleotide sequence: TGTGCCAGCAGCTTGTCTAGCGGGATGGCAGATACGCAGTATTTT.

The chain joins TRBV19 to TRBJ2-1; D remains ambiguous. From germline, CDR1 is LNHDA and CDR2 SQIVND (reference sequence). Trimming stripped 8 bases from V and 8 bases from J, with 7 bases between. The CDR3 loop spans 10 amino acids. The CDR3 is CASGRDEQFF. The CDR3 DNA is TGTGCCAGTGGTCGCGATGAGCAGTTCTTC.

The CDR3 DNA reads TGTGCCAGCTCACCACCGGCAGGGGGAGTAAATACGCAGTATTTT. As protein: CASSPPAGGVNTQYF. V gene TRBV18 combines with J gene TRBJ2-3; 7 bases are shared with TRBD1. This CDR3 region has 15 residues. The V and J ends lost 0 bases and 7 bases, in that order; junction bases with no gene match: 7. Looked up from germline, CDR1 is KGHSH and CDR2 is LQKENI.

V is TRBV5-4 and J is TRBJ2-1; D may match TRBD1 or TRBD2 (5 bases each). The germline V and J ends were trimmed by 4 bases and 0 bases, with 14 bases remaining between them. This CDR3 region has 16 residues. The germline V gene has CDR1 SGHNT and CDR2 YYREEE (reference sequence). CDR3 nucleotide sequence: TGTGCCAGCAGCGCGGCCCCAGGGAGCTCCTACAATGAGCAGTTCTTC. This gives the protein CASSAAPGSSYNEQFF.

V gene TRBV5-1 combines with J gene TRBJ1-3, with 9 bases identical to TRBD1. After removal of 0 bases from V and 4 bases from J, the junction contained 2 bases not matched to a gene. CDR1 is SGHRS, CDR2 YFSETQ, per germline. The CDR3 is 15 residues long. Here the CDR3 DNA reads TGCGCCAGCAGCTTGGACAGGGGGCTCGGAAACACCATATATTTT. Translated, it gives CASSLDRGLGNTIYF.

The CDR3 DNA reads as TGCAGCGTTGAAACGTACAGGGGCATCTCCTACGAGCAGTACTTC. This encodes CSVETYRGISYEQYF. The chain joins TRBV29-1 to TRBJ2-7, with 7 bases lining up with TRBD1. The V and J ends lost 2 bases and 0 bases, in that order; junction bases with no gene match: 7. The germline V gene has CDR1 SQVTM and CDR2 ANQGSEA. The CDR3 covers 15 residues.

The chain links TRBV14 to TRBJ2-5, with 9 bases that match TRBD1. Trimming removed 1 base from V and 5 bases from J; junction bases left unmatched: 11. This CDR3 comprises 17 residues. Looked up from germline, CDR1 is SGHDN and CDR2 is FVKESK. DNA for the CDR3: TGTGCCAGCAGCCAAGGCACAGGGGGCGTAAAATCGGAGACCCAGTACTTC. This gives the protein CASSQGTGGVKSETQYF. Full variable domain (remainder filled in from reference TRBV14 and TRBJ2-5): EAGVTQFPSHSVIEKGQTVTLRCDPISGHDNLYWYRRVMGKEIKFLLHFVKESKQDESGMPNNRFLAERTGGTYSTLKVQPAELEDSGVYFCASSQGTGGVKSETQYFGPGTRLLVL.

J is TRBJ2-5 and V is TRBV19, with D possibly being TRBD1 (6 bases). Trimming shortened V by 3 bases and J by 5 bases, and 10 bases separated the two germline ends. The CDR3 sequence is 13 residues long. Per the germline V gene, CDR1 is LNHDA and CDR2 is SQIVND (reference sequence). CDR3 residues: CASSINRAETQYF. The CDR3 bases are TGTGCCAGTAGTATTAACAGGGCGGAGACCCAGTACTTC.

This clone was seen only once. V is TRBV6-4 and J is TRBJ1-5; 11 bases agree with TRBD1. In germline, CDR1 is MRHNA, CDR2 SNTAGT. Trimming cost V 3 bases and J 0 bases; bases outside gene matches: 10. There are 19 residues in the CDR3. The CDR3: CASSEAPWDRGYSNQPQHF. CDR3 nucleotide sequence: TGTGCCAGCAGTGAGGCCCCTTGGGACAGGGGGTATAGCAATCAGCCCCAGCATTTT.

The rearrangement uses TRBV5-6 and TRBJ1-5; a weak D match, TRBD1 (6 bases). This CDR3 comprises 15 residues. Germline V CDR1 and CDR2: SGHDT, YYEEEE. The V end was cut by 0 bases, the J end by 5 bases, with 12 bases between. The CDR3 loop is CASSLALGGDQPQHF. The CDR3, as DNA: TGTGCCAGCAGCTTGGCCTTAGGGGGGGATCAGCCCCAGCATTTT.

The genes are TRBV2 and TRBJ2-1; D is possibly TRBD1 or TRBD2 (6 bases each). The CDR3 spans 14 residues. V lost 1 base and J lost 7, with 11 bases in between. CDR1 is SNHLY and CDR2 is FYNNEI in the germline V gene. CDR3 in DNA: TGTGCCAGCAGTGAAGAGGGGGGCGGGAATGAGCAGTTCTTC. Protein: CASSEEGGGNEQFF.

The chain recombines TRBV10-3 with TRBJ1-1; D is unresolved. The V end was cut by 0 bases, the J end by 6 bases, with 11 bases between. Germline loops: CDR1 ENHRY, CDR2 SYGVKD. The CDR3 has 14 amino acids. The CDR3 bases are TGTGCCATCAGTGAGTCGGGGAACGGCGCTGAAGCTTTCTTT. Residues: CAISESGNGAEAFF.

The chain uses TRBV9 and TRBJ2-7; no definite D call. V was pared by 4 bases and J by 0 bases, with 14 bases between. The length of the CDR3 is 15 residues. Germline V lookup: CDR1 SGDLS, CDR2 YYNGEE. The CDR3, as DNA: TGTGCCAGCAGCCCAGAGACTTCGAGCTCCTACGAGCAGTACTTC. This encodes CASSPETSSSYEQYF.

This clone was observed a single time. This chain connects TRBV9 to TRBJ1-4; D not certain. The germline gives CDR1 SGDLS, CDR2 YYNGEE. This CDR3 region has 15 residues. The V gene lost 0 bases and the J gene lost 0 bases, with 6 bases spanning the gap. CDR3 region: CASSVEGSTNEKLFF. The CDR3 bases are TGTGCCAGCAGCGTAGAGGGTTCAACTAATGAAAAACTGTTTTTT. The variable domain in full, completed from reference TRBV9 and TRBJ1-4, reads DSGVTQTPKHLITATGQRVTLRCSPRSGDLSVYWYQQSLDQGLQFLIQYYNGEERAKGNILERFSAQQFPDLHSELNLSSLELGDSALYFCASSVEGSTNEKLFFGSGTQLSVL.

The rearrangement joins TRBV15 to TRBJ2-3; 11 bases fit TRBD2. Germline CDR1 is LNHNV and CDR2 is YYDKDF (reference sequence). The CDR3 spans 15 residues. The J segment lost 3 bases and the V segment lost 3 bases, leaving 2 bases of the junction unmatched. The CDR3 nucleotides read TGTGCCACCAGCAGGGGACTAGCGGAGACAGATACGCAGTATTTT. This sequence encodes CATSRGLAETDTQYF.